The rows below give T cell receptor beta chains drawn from one sample of a study of cytomegalovirus exposure and HLA in healthy donors. Generated by immunoSEQ multiplex PCR, the TCRdb table keeps only in-frame clones and is missing some. The sample holds approximately 100,000 clones, about 75% seen once. The sample was PBMCs. These receptors all stem from a man aged 35-49 years in good health and CMV-seronegative. The CDR3 runs from the conserved cysteine through the conserved F or W. A D gene is named only where the DNA matches it firmly. Size is omitted from some rows. Given values are once, few, many or a class for expanded clones.

abundance: .
v_gene: TRBV6-5
d_gene: TRBD2
j_gene: TRBJ2-2
CDR3nt: TGTGCCAGCAAAGGGAGGGGACTCGGGGAGCTGTTTTTT
CDR3aa: CASKGRGLGELFF

abundance: once
v_gene: TRBV7-2
d_gene: TRBD1
j_gene: TRBJ2-7
CDR3nt: TGTGCCAGCAGCTTAGCGATAGGGACAGGGTACGAGCAGTACTTC
CDR3aa: CASSLAIGTGYEQYF

abundance: .
v_gene: TRBV25-1
d_gene: .
j_gene: TRBJ1-3
CDR3nt: TGTGCCAGCAGCCAGGCCGGATCTGGAAACACCATATATTTT
CDR3aa: CASSQAGSGNTIYF

abundance: .
v_gene: TRBV5-6
d_gene: TRBD1
j_gene: TRBJ1-1
CDR3nt: TGTGCCAGCAGATCAACAGGGGGGAACACTGAAGCTTTCTTT
CDR3aa: CASRSTGGNTEAFF

abundance: few
v_gene: TRBV5-1
d_gene: TRBD1
j_gene: TRBJ2-3
CDR3nt: TGCGCCAGCAGCTTGGATGGACAGGGGGGCACAGATACGCAGTATTTT
CDR3aa: CASSLDGQGGTDTQYF

abundance: few
v_gene: TRBV6-6
d_gene: .
j_gene: TRBJ1-1
CDR3nt: TGTGCCAGCAGTGTGGGGGGGCTAAACACTGAAGCTTTCTTT
CDR3aa: CASSVGGLNTEAFF

abundance: few
v_gene: TRBV11-3
d_gene: .
j_gene: TRBJ2-7
CDR3nt: TGTGCCAGCAGCCGGCGGGTCTACGAGCAGTACTTC
CDR3aa: CASSRRVYEQYF

abundance: .
v_gene: TRBV6-1
d_gene: TRBD1
j_gene: TRBJ2-5
CDR3nt: TGTGCCAGCAGTGAATTGACCCCGAGATTGGGACAGGGACAGACCCAGTACTTC
CDR3aa: CASSELTPRLGQGQTQYF

abundance: .
v_gene: TRBV4-2
d_gene: TRBD2
j_gene: TRBJ2-2
CDR3nt: TGTGCCAGCAGCCAAGAGGGACTAGCGGGGACCGGGGAGCTGTTTTTT
CDR3aa: CASSQEGLAGTGELFF

abundance: once
v_gene: TRBV6-6
d_gene: TRBD2
j_gene: TRBJ2-5
CDR3nt: TGTGCCAGCGGCGGGAGCGGGGGGCCCCGGGAGGAGCAGTACTTC
CDR3aa: CASGGSGGPREEQYF

abundance: .
v_gene: TRBV7-2
d_gene: TRBD2
j_gene: TRBJ2-2
CDR3nt: TGTGCCAGCAGCTTAGACCCGGGGGGGGTAACCGGGGAGCTGTTTTTT
CDR3aa: CASSLDPGGVTGELFF

abundance: .
v_gene: TRBV7-9
d_gene: TRBD2
j_gene: TRBJ2-3
CDR3nt: TGTGCCAGCAGCTTCTACGGGGGGGCCAGCACAGATACGCAGTATTTT
CDR3aa: CASSFYGGASTDTQYF

abundance: .
v_gene: TRBV5-4
d_gene: TRBD1
j_gene: TRBJ1-4
CDR3nt: TGTGCCAGCAGCTCACAGGGGGGAGTTGAAAAACTGTTTTTT
CDR3aa: CASSSQGGVEKLFF

abundance: .
v_gene: TRBV29-1
d_gene: TRBD2
j_gene: TRBJ2-2
CDR3nt: TGCAGCGTTGCCAGGACTAGCGGGAACACCGGGGAGCTGTTTTTT
CDR3aa: CSVARTSGNTGELFF

abundance: .
v_gene: TRBV4-1
d_gene: TRBD1
j_gene: TRBJ1-2
CDR3nt: TGCGCCAGCAGCCAGAGGACAGGGGATGGCTACACCTTC
CDR3aa: CASSQRTGDGYTF

abundance: .
v_gene: TRBV6-5
d_gene: TRBD2
j_gene: TRBJ2-5
CDR3nt: TGTGCCAGCAGCTGGACTAGCGGGGGGCTAGGGGAGCAGTACTTC
CDR3aa: CASSWTSGGLGEQYF

abundance: .
v_gene: TRBV5-1
d_gene: TRBD2
j_gene: TRBJ2-3
CDR3nt: TGCGCCAGCAGCTGGGACTACGGCGTCACAGATACGCAGTATTTT
CDR3aa: CASSWDYGVTDTQYF

abundance: .
v_gene: TRBV7-2
d_gene: .
j_gene: TRBJ2-2
CDR3nt: TGTGCCAGCATCCTGGGGCTGAACACCGGGGAGCTGTTTTTT
CDR3aa: CASILGLNTGELFF

abundance: .
v_gene: TRBV5-6
d_gene: TRBD1
j_gene: TRBJ2-3
CDR3nt: TGTGCCAGCAGCACAGGGGCGGATACGCAGTATTTT
CDR3aa: CASSTGADTQYF

abundance: few
v_gene: TRBV7-9
d_gene: .
j_gene: TRBJ2-4
CDR3nt: TGTGCCAGCAGCTTAAACGGGGAAGCCAAAAACATTCAGTACTTC
CDR3aa: CASSLNGEAKNIQYF

abundance: .
v_gene: TRBV7-2
d_gene: .
j_gene: TRBJ1-1
CDR3nt: TGTGCCAGCAGCTTCTTTCCAGGGGTTAACATGAACACTGAAGCTTTCTTT
CDR3aa: CASSFFPGVNMNTEAFF

abundance: .
v_gene: TRBV6-5
d_gene: TRBD1
j_gene: TRBJ1-2
CDR3nt: TGTGCCAGCAGTTACGGGACAGGGACCTATGGCTACACCTTC
CDR3aa: CASSYGTGTYGYTF

abundance: once
v_gene: TRBV15
d_gene: TRBD1
j_gene: TRBJ1-1
CDR3nt: TGTGCCACCAGCAGAAGCCGGGACAGGGGTGACACTGAAGCTTTCTTT
CDR3aa: CATSRSRDRGDTEAFF

abundance: .
v_gene: TRBV7-9
d_gene: .
j_gene: TRBJ1-6
CDR3nt: TGTGCCAGCAGCTTAGGACAGAACCGGTCACCCCTCCACTTT
CDR3aa: CASSLGQNRSPLHF

abundance: .
v_gene: TRBV4-2
d_gene: TRBD1
j_gene: TRBJ2-1
CDR3nt: TGTGCCAGCAGCTGGACCGGGACAGGGTACAATGAGCAGTTCTTC
CDR3aa: CASSWTGTGYNEQFF

abundance: .
v_gene: TRBV2
d_gene: TRBD1
j_gene: TRBJ2-2
CDR3nt: TGTGCCAGCAGCCGGACAGGCTCCGGGGAGCTGTTTTTT
CDR3aa: CASSRTGSGELFF